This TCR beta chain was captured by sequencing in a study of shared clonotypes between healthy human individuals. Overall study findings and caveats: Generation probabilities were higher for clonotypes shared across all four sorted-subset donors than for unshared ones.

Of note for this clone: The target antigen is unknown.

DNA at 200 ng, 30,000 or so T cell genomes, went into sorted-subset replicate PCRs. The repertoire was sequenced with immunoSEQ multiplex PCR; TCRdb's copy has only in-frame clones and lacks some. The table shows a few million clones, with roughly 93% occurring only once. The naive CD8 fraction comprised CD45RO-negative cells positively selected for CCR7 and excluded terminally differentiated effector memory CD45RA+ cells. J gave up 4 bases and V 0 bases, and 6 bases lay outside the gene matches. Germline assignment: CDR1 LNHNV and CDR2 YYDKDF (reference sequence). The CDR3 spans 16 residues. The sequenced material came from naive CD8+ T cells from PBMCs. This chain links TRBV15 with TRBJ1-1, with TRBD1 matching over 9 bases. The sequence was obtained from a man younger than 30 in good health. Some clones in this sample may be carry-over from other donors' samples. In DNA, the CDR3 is TGTGCCACCAGCAGAGAGCGACAGGGGGTCGGCACTGAAGCTTTCTTT. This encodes CATSRERQGVGTEAFF.